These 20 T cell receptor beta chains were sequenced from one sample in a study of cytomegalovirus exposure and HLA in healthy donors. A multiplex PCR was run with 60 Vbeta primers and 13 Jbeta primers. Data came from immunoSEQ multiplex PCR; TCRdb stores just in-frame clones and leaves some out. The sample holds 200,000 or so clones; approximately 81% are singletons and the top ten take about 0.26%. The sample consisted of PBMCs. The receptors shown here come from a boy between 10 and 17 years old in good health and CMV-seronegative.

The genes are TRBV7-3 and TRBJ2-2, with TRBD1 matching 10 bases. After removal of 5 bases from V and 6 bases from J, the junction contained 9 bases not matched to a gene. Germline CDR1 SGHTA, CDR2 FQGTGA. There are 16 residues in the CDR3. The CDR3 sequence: CASSPYRDRGAGELFF. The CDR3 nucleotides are TGTGCCAGCAGCCCATACCGGGACAGGGGAGCCGGGGAGCTGTTTTTT.

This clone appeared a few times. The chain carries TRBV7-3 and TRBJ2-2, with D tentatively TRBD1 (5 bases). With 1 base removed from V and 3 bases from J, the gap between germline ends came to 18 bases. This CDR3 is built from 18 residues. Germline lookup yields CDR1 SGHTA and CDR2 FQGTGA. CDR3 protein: CASSLNGLRALDTGELFF. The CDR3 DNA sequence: TGTGCCAGCAGCTTAAACGGCCTCAGGGCCCTTGACACCGGGGAGCTGTTTTTT.

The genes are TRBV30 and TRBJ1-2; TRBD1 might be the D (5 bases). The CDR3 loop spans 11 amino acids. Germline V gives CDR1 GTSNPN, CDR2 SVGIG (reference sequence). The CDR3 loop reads CVLQDNYGYTF. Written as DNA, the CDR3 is TGTGTCCTACAGGACAACTATGGCTACACCTTC. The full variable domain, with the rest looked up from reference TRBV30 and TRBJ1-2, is SQTIHQWPATLVQPVGSPLSLECTVEGTSNPNLYWYRQAAGRGLQLLFYSVGIGQISSEVPQNLSASRPQDRQFILSSKKLLLSDSGFYLCVLQDNYGYTFGSGTRLTVV.

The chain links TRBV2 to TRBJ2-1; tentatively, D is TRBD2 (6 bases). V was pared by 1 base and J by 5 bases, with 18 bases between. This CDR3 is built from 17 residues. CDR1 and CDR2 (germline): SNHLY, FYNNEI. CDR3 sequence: CASSEGVGRTINNEQFF. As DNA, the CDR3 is TGTGCCAGCAGTGAAGGGGTGGGGAGGACCATCAACAATGAGCAGTTCTTC.

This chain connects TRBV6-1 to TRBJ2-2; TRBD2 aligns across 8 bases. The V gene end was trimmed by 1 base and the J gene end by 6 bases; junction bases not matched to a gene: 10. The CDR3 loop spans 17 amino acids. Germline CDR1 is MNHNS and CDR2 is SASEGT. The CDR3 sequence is CASSEDRGGIIAGELFF. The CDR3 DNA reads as TGTGCCAGCAGTGAAGACCGGGGGGGTATAATTGCCGGGGAGCTGTTTTTT.

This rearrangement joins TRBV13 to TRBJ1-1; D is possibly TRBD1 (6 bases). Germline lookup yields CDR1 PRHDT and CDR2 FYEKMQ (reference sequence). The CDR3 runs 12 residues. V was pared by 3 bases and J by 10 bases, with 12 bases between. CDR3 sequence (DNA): TGTGCCAGCAGCTTCGCACTAGGGGGAGCTTTCTTT. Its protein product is CASSFALGGAFF. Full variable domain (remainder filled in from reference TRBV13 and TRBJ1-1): AAGVIQSPRHLIKEKRETATLKCYPIPRHDTVYWYQQGPGQDPQFLISFYEKMQSDKGSIPDRFSAQQFSDYHSELNMSSLELGDSALYFCASSFALGGAFFGQGTRLTVV.

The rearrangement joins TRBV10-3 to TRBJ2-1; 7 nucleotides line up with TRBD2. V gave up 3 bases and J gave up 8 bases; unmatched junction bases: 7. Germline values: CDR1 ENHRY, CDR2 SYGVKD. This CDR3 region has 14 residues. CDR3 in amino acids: CAISDFSGNDEQFF. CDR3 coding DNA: TGTGCCATCAGTGATTTCAGCGGGAATGATGAGCAGTTCTTC.

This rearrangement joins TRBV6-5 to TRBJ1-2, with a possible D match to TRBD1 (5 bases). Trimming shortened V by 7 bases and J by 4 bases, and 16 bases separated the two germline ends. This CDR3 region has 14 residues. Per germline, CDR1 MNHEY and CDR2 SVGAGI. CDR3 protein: CASNPGGFGYGYTF. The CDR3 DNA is TGTGCCAGCAACCCGGGGGGTTTTGGCTATGGCTACACCTTC.

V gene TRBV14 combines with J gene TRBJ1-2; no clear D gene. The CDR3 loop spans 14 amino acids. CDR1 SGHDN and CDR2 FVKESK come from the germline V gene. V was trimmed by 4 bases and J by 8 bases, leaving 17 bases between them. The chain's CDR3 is CASSRAGSPRGYTF. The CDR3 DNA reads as TGTGCCAGCAGCCGTGCCGGGAGCCCTAGAGGCTACACCTTC.

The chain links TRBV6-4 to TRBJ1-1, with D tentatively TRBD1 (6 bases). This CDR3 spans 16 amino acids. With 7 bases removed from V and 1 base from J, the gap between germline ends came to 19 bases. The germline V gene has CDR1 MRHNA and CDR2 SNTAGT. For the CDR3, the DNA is TGTGCCAGCATTTACGAAAACAGGGAGTGGAACACTGAAGCTTTCTTT. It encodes CASIYENREWNTEAFF.

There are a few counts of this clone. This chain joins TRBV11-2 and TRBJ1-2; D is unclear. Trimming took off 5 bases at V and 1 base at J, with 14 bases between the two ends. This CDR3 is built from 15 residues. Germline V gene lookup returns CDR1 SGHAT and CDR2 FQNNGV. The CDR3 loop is CASSHRSSGNYGYTF. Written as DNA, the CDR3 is TGTGCCAGCAGCCATAGATCTTCGGGTAACTATGGCTACACCTTC. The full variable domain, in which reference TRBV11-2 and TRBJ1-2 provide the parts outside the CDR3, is EAGVAQSPRYKIIEKRQSVAFWCNPISGHATLYWYQQILGQGPKLLIQFQNNGVVDDSQLPKDRFSAERLKGVDSTLKIQPAKLEDSAVYLCASSHRSSGNYGYTFGSGTRLTVV.

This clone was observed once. This chain's CDR3 is CASSFAGNEQYF. CDR3 nucleotide sequence: TGTGCCAGCAGCTTTGCGGGGAACGAGCAGTACTTC. The J gene is TRBJ2-7, the V gene TRBV7-8, with D tentatively TRBD2 (6 bases). Per germline, CDR1 SGHVS and CDR2 FQNEAQ. With 3 bases removed from V and 5 bases from J, the gap between germline ends came to 8 bases. The CDR3 extends over 12 amino acids.

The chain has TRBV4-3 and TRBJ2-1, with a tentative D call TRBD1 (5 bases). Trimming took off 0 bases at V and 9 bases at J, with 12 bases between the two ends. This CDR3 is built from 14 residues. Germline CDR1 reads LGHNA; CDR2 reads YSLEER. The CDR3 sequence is CASSQDFGAIEQFF. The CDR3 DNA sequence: TGCGCCAGCAGCCAAGATTTTGGGGCAATTGAGCAGTTCTTC.

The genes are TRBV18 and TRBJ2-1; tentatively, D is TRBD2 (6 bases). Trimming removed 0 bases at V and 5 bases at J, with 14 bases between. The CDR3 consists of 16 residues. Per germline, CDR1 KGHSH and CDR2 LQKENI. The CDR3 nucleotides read TGTGCCAGCTCACCACCTAGGACTACTTACAACAATGAGCAGTTCTTC. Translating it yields CASSPPRTTYNNEQFF.

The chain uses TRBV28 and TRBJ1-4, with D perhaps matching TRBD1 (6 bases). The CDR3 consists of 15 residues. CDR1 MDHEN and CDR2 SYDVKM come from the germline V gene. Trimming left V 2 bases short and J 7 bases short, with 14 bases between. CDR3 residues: CASSLRGGVREKLFF. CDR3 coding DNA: TGTGCCAGCAGTTTAAGGGGGGGGGTTCGTGAAAAACTGTTTTTT.

CDR3 bases: TGTGCCAGCAGCTTTCGGGCGGGGGATGAGGAGACCCAGTACTTC. Translating it yields CASSFRAGDEETQYF. This chain connects TRBV11-2 to TRBJ2-5, with TRBD2 identical over 7 bases. Germline CDR1 reads SGHAT; CDR2 reads FQNNGV. The V gene end was trimmed by 3 bases and the J gene end by 5 bases; junction bases not matched to a gene: 9. The CDR3 has 15 amino acids. The variable domain in full, with the rest retrieved from reference TRBV11-2 and TRBJ2-5, is EAGVAQSPRYKIIEKRQSVAFWCNPISGHATLYWYQQILGQGPKLLIQFQNNGVVDDSQLPKDRFSAERLKGVDSTLKIQPAKLEDSAVYLCASSFRAGDEETQYFGPGTRLLVL.

The chain's CDR3 is CASRPSLGGIAVSYNEQFF. Here the CDR3 DNA reads TGTGCAAGTCGCCCTAGCCTGGGTGGGATCGCAGTTTCCTACAATGAGCAGTTCTTC. The J gene is TRBJ2-1, the V gene TRBV12-2; the table's TRBD2 call for D was not verified on the DNA. TRBV12-2 is listed as a pseudogene. The CDR3 extends over 19 amino acids.

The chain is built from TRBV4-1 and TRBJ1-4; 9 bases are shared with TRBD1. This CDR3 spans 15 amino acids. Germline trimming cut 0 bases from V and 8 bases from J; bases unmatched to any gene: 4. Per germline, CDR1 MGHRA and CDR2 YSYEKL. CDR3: CASSQEQGAVEKLFF. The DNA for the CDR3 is TGCGCCAGCAGCCAAGAACAGGGGGCGGTAGAAAAACTGTTTTTT.

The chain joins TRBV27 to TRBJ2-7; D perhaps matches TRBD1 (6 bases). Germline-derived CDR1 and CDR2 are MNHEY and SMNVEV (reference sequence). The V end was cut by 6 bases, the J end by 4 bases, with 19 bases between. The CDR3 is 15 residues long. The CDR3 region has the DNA TGTGCCAGCAGCCACTCAGACAGGAGAGGGTACGAGCAGTACTTC. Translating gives CASSHSDRRGYEQYF.

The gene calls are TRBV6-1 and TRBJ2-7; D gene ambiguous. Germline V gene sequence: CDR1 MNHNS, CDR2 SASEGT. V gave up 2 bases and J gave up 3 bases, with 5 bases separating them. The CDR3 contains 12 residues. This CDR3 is CASSEIRYEQYF. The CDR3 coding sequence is TGTGCCAGCAGTGAAATCCGCTACGAGCAGTACTTC.